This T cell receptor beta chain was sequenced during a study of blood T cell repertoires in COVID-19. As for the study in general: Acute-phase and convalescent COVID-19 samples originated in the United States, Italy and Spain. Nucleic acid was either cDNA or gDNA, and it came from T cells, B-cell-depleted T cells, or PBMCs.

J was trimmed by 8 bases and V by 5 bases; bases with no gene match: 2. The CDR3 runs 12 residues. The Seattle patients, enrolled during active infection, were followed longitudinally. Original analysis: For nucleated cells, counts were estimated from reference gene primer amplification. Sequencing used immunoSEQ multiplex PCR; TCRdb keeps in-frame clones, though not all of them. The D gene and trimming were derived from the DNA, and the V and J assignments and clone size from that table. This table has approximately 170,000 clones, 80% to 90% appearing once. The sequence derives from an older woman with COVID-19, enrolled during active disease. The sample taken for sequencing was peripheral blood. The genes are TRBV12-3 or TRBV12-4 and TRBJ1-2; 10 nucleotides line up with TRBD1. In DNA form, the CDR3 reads TGTGCCAGCAGTGAGACAGGGGGCGGCTACACCTTC. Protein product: CASSETGGGYTF.